This TCR beta chain was recovered during a study of human T cells and chemical hapten exposure. Germline assignment: CDR1 SEHNR and CDR2 FQNEAQ (reference sequence). V was trimmed by 1 base and J by 5 bases, leaving 11 bases between them. The CDR3 has 14 amino acids. Study-wide results and limits: Alopecia affected the donors, so their immune response may differ from healthy people's.

The time point is: patch test 3, about 24 weeks after DPC sensitization. The sample's treatment: therapeutic diphenylcyclopropenone sensitization with weekly scalp DPC. This clonotype was counted a few times. Its antigen is as yet unknown. Unique molecular identifiers were attached to individual cDNA molecules within the library. TCRdb reprocessed the RACE reads with MiXCR, giving one entry per CDR3 protein. The sample contains about 190,000 distinct CDR3 sequences, approximately 26% of which appear only once. The chain recombines TRBV7-9 with TRBJ1-1; D not resolved. This sequence originates from a woman in her thirties or forties with alopecia areata. Some clones in this sample may be carry-over from other donors' samples. The source material was whole blood, sampled in connection with sensitization to the hapten diphenylcyclopropenone (DPC). CDR3 DNA: TGTGCCAGCAGCTTAGAAAATACCGGGACTGAAGCTTTCTTT. As protein: CASSLENTGTEAFF.